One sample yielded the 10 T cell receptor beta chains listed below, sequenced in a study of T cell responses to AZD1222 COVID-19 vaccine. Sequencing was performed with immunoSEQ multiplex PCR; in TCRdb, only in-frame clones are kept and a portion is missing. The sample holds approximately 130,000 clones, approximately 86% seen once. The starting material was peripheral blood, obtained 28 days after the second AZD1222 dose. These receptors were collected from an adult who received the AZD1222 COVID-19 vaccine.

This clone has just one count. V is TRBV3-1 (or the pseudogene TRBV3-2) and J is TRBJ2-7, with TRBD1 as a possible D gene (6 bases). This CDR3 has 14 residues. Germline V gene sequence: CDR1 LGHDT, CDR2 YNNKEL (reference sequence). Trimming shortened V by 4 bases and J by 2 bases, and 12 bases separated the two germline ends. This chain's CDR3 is CASSLLQGAYEQYF. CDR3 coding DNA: TGTGCCAGCAGCCTCCTACAGGGAGCCTACGAGCAGTACTTC.

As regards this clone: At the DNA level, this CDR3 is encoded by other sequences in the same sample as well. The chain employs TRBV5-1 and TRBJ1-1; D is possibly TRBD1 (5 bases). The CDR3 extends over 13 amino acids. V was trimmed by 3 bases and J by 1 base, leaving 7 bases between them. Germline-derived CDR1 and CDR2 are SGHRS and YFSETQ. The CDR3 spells CASSSGQNTEAFF. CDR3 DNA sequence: TGCGCCAGCAGCTCTGGACAGAACACTGAAGCTTTCTTT.

The CDR3 is CASSERTEQETQYF. As DNA, the CDR3 is TGTGCCAGCAGTGAAAGGACGGAGCAAGAGACCCAGTACTTC. J is TRBJ2-5 and V is TRBV2; D is unclear. Germline V gene sequence: CDR1 SNHLY, CDR2 FYNNEI. The CDR3 totals 14 residues. Deletions cut 2 bases from V and 2 bases from J, with 9 bases between.

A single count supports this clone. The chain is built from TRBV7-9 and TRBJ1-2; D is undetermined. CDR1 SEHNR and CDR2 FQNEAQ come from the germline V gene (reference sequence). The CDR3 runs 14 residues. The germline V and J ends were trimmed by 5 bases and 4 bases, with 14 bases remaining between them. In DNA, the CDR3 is TGTGCCAGCAGCCACGAAAGGACCCGCTATGGCTACACCTTC. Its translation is CASSHERTRYGYTF.

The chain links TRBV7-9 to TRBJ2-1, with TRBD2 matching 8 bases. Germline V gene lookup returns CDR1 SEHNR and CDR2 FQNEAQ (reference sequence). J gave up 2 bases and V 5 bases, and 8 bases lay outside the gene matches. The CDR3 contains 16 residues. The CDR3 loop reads CASSPGGSGTYNEQFF. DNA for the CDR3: TGTGCCAGCAGCCCCGGCGGTAGCGGGACCTACAATGAGCAGTTCTTC.

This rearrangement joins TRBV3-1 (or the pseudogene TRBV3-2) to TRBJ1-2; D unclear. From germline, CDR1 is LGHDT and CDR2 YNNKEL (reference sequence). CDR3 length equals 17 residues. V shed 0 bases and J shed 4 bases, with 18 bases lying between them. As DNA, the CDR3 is TGTGCCAGCAGCCAAGAACAATGGCAGGCCCTTTCCTATGGCTACACCTTC. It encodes CASSQEQWQALSYGYTF.

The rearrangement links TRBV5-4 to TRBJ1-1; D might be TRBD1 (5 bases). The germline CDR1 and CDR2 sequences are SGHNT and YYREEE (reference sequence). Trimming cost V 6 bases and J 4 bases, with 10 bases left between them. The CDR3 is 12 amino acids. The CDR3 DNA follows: TGTGCCAGCACGGGGCCCGGCACTGAAGCTTTCTTT. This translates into CASTGPGTEAFF.

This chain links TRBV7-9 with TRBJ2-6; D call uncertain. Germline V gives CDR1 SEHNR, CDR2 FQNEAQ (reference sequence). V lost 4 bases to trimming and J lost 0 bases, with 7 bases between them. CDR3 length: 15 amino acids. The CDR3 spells CASSSLDSGANVLTF. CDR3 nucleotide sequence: TGTGCCAGCAGCTCCTTGGACTCTGGGGCCAACGTCCTGACTTTC.

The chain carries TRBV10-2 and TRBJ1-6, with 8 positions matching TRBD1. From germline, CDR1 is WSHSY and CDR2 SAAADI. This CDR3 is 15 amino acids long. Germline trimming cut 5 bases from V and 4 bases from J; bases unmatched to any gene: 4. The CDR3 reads CASSTGQAYNSPLHF. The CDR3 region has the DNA TGCGCCAGCAGTACGGGACAGGCTTATAATTCACCCCTCCACTTT.

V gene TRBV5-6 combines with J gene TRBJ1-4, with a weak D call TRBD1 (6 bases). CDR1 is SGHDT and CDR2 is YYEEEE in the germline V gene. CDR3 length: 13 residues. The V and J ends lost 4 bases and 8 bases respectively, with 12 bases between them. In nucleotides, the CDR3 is TGTGCCAGCAGCAGGACAGAACGAGAAAAACTGTTTTTT. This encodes CASSRTEREKLFF.